The clone carrying this T cell receptor beta chain was observed a few times. These data originate in a study of blood T cell repertoires in COVID-19. Study at large: Samples representing acute and convalescent COVID-19 were sourced from the United States, Italy and Spain. In each case, the material was cDNA or gDNA derived from T cells, B-cell-depleted T cells, or PBMCs.

This CDR3 comprises 13 residues. The ends lost 5 bases at V and 9 bases at J; junction bases unmatched: 9. Germline V lookup: CDR1 SGHAT, CDR2 FQNNGV. Per the authors' pipeline: The authors estimated nucleated cell counts from reference gene primer amplification. Profiled with immunoSEQ multiplex PCR; TCRdb holds only in-frame clones, not every one. That table furnishes V, J and clone size, whereas the DNA furnished D and trimming. The data show about 200,000 clones, 82% seen once. The chain couples TRBV11-2 to TRBJ2-5; 7 bases are shared with TRBD2. What was sequenced was peripheral blood. The TCR originated in a human donor with acute or convalescent COVID-19. The donor label of this sample is uncertain. CDR3: CASSRFAGVAQYF. The CDR3 DNA follows: TGTGCCAGCAGCAGGTTTGCGGGGGTGGCCCAGTACTTC.